Following are 30 T cell receptor beta chains from one sample sequenced in a study of T-cell reconstitution after alpha-beta-depleted transplantation in children. This sample's TCRbeta library carried unique molecular identifier barcodes. TCRdb reanalysed the PCR reads using MiXCR and keeps one entry per CDR3 protein. Altogether 800,000 to 1,000,000 distinct CDR3 sequences are present, around 30% being singletons, with the ten largest covering more than 25%. This specimen consisted of PBMCs, mostly from graft donor cells, obtained 360 days after TCRalphabeta/CD19-depleted stem cell transplant. The receptors stem from a boy younger than two who had a stem cell transplant for SCID, so the T cells may come from the graft donor.

The rearrangement joins TRBV20-1 to TRBJ1-3, with D unclear. This CDR3 contains 15 residues. Trimming cost V 5 bases and J 0 bases, with 14 bases left between them. Germline CDR1 reads DFQATT; CDR2 reads SNEGSKA (reference sequence). The CDR3 here is CSAHPPRRSGNTIYF. The CDR3 nucleotides are TGCAGTGCTCATCCCCCGCGGCGCTCTGGAAACACCATATATTTT.

The chain has TRBV18 and TRBJ2-2, with D possibly matching TRBD2 (5 bases). Germline CDR1 is KGHSH and CDR2 is LQKENI. The CDR3 covers 16 residues. The germline V and J ends were trimmed by 2 bases and 0 bases, with 10 bases remaining between them. The CDR3 is CASSPSRVPNTGELFF. The CDR3 DNA follows: TGTGCCAGCTCACCATCGCGGGTCCCGAACACCGGGGAGCTGTTTTTT.

This clonotype was seen more than once but under ten times. The rearrangement joins TRBV6-5 to TRBJ2-1, with 12 nucleotides matching TRBD2. The CDR3 totals 17 residues. Germline V gives CDR1 MNHEY, CDR2 SVGAGI. The J segment lost 8 bases and the V segment lost 0 bases, leaving 8 bases of the junction unmatched. DNA of the CDR3: TGTGCCAGCAGTTACTCGACTAGCGGGGGCCTCAGGGATGAGCAGTTCTTC. The encoded protein is CASSYSTSGGLRDEQFF.

The chain is built from TRBV4-3 and TRBJ2-7, with TRBD2 identical over 7 bases. Losses at the gene ends were 0 bases for V and 0 bases for J; bases not matched to a gene: 2. The CDR3 consists of 15 residues. Germline values: CDR1 LGHNA, CDR2 YSLEER. The CDR3 is CASSQDLADSYEQYF. CDR3 sequence (DNA): TGCGCCAGCAGCCAAGATCTAGCGGACTCCTACGAGCAGTACTTC.

This clonotype appeared a few times. The chain couples TRBV4-2 to TRBJ2-7; D ambiguous. Trimming cost V 0 bases and J 9 bases, with 12 bases left between them. The CDR3 spans 13 residues. Germline values: CDR1 LGHNA, CDR2 YNFKEQ. The CDR3 is CASSQDRERVQYF. CDR3 DNA sequence: TGTGCCAGCAGCCAAGATCGTGAAAGGGTGCAGTACTTC.

V and J are TRBV15 and TRBJ2-5; 7 bases line up with TRBD1. With 1 base clipped from V and 4 bases from J, the junction kept 6 bases outside the gene matches. CDR1 LNHNV and CDR2 YYDKDF come from the germline V gene (reference sequence). The CDR3 extends over 15 amino acids. The CDR3 spells CATSRGLGGRETQYF. For the CDR3, the DNA is TGTGCCACCAGCAGAGGTTTAGGGGGCAGAGAGACCCAGTACTTC.

Only a few counts were recorded for this clonotype. The V and J genes are TRBV4-1 and TRBJ2-2, with a weak D call TRBD1 (7 bases). The V end was cut by 0 bases, the J end by 4 bases, with 12 bases between. This CDR3 is 16 amino acids long. The germline V gene has CDR1 MGHRA and CDR2 YSYEKL. The CDR3 spells CASSQDNRGGTGELFF. CDR3 DNA: TGCGCCAGCAGCCAAGATAACAGGGGAGGCACCGGGGAGCTGTTTTTT.

This clonotype was found a few times. The chain couples TRBV5-5 to TRBJ2-7; the match to TRBD1 covers 10 bases. This CDR3 contains 15 residues. Germline CDR1 and CDR2: SGHKS and YYEKEE (reference sequence). After removal of 3 bases from V and 2 bases from J, the junction contained 5 bases not matched to a gene. CDR3 DNA: TGTGCCAGCAGCTCGGCCGGGACAGGGGCCTACGAGCAGTACTTC. Amino acids: CASSSAGTGAYEQYF.

This clonotype has only a few counts. The rearrangement uses TRBV6-2 or TRBV6-3 and TRBJ2-7; D is unclear. The CDR3 covers 11 residues. Per the germline V gene, CDR1 is MNHEY and CDR2 is SVGEGT. With 5 bases removed from V and 4 bases from J, the gap between germline ends came to 6 bases. The CDR3: CASSKKYEQYF. For the CDR3, the DNA is TGTGCCAGCAGTAAGAAATACGAGCAGTACTTC.

This clonotype was counted a few times. This sequence joins TRBV20-1 and TRBJ1-1; maybe TRBD1 (5 bases). V dropped 0 bases and J dropped 1 base, with 9 bases sitting between them. CDR3 length: 14 residues. The V gene's germline CDR1 is DFQATT and CDR2 SNEGSKA (reference sequence). CDR3 coding DNA: TGCAGTGCTAGAGATGACAGATGGAACACTGAAGCTTTCTTT. This encodes CSARDDRWNTEAFF.

This rearrangement joins TRBV10-3 to TRBJ2-3; no firm D call. V lost 4 bases to trimming and J lost 0 bases, with 11 bases between them. Germline CDR1 ENHRY, CDR2 SYGVKD. The CDR3 runs to 15 residues. The CDR3 nucleotides are TGTGCCATCAGTGGAGAGAAGGCTAGCACAGATACGCAGTATTTT. Protein product: CAISGEKASTDTQYF.

This clonotype was seen a handful of times. The V gene is TRBV10-3, the J gene TRBJ1-3, with a tentative D call TRBD1 (6 bases). Germline values: CDR1 ENHRY, CDR2 SYGVKD. The CDR3 sequence is 13 residues long. Trimming stripped 7 bases from V and 4 bases from J, with 11 bases between. The CDR3 here is CAIMGGAGNTIYF. CDR3 bases: TGTGCCATCATGGGGGGCGCAGGAAACACCATATATTTT.

This clonotype came up a few times. The J gene is TRBJ2-7, the V gene TRBV25-1; D is tentatively TRBD1 or TRBD2 (5 bases each). The CDR3 has 14 amino acids. Germline-derived CDR1 and CDR2 are MGHDK and SYGVNS. V was clipped by 1 base and J by 2 bases, with 9 bases between them. CDR3 DNA: TGTGCCAGCAGTGAATTGGGGGAAGCCTACGAGCAGTACTTC. This translates into CASSELGEAYEQYF.

V and J are TRBV11-2 and TRBJ1-1; D is perhaps TRBD1 (6 bases). Deletions cut 1 base from V and 1 base from J, with 10 bases between. This CDR3 comprises 15 residues. Germline V gene sequence: CDR1 SGHAT, CDR2 FQNNGV. This chain's CDR3 is CASSLAQGGNTEAFF. The CDR3 region has the DNA TGTGCCAGCAGCTTAGCACAGGGCGGGAACACTGAAGCTTTCTTT.

V usage is TRBV4-3 and J usage is TRBJ1-1; D gene unclear. Germline values: CDR1 LGHNA, CDR2 YSLEER. The CDR3 is 14 amino acids. Trimming removed 0 bases at V and 4 bases at J, with 9 bases between. CDR3 nucleotide sequence: TGCGCCAGCAGCCAAGAAGGCGAGTGCACTGAAGCTTTCTTT. Amino acid sequence: CASSQEGECTEAFF.

The chain has TRBV5-1 and TRBJ2-5, with D tentatively TRBD1 (6 bases). The CDR3 has 15 residues. Germline V gene data show CDR1 as SGHRS and CDR2 as YFSETQ. Between the trimmed V and J ends, which lost 4 bases and 0 bases, there was a span of 13 bases. The CDR3 coding sequence is TGCGCCAGCAGCCCAATTCAGGGGTACCAAGAGACCCAGTACTTC. Amino acid sequence: CASSPIQGYQETQYF.

A few counts support this clonotype. CDR3 in DNA: TGCAGTGCTAGACGGGACAGGGCCCGGGGAAATGAAAAACTGTTTTTT. Translating gives CSARRDRARGNEKLFF. The chain joins TRBV20-1 to TRBJ1-4; 9 bases align to TRBD1. V was clipped by 2 bases and J by 5 bases; unmatched bases: 9. The CDR3 totals 16 residues. Per the germline V gene, CDR1 is DFQATT and CDR2 is SNEGSKA (reference sequence).

There are a few counts of this clonotype. This rearrangement joins TRBV20-1 to TRBJ2-3, with TRBD2 identical over 10 bases. The germline V gene has CDR1 DFQATT and CDR2 SNEGSKA (reference sequence). The junction had 10 bases not matched to a gene; V was cut back by 0 bases and J by 4 bases. There are 17 residues in the CDR3. DNA of the CDR3: TGCAGTGCTAGAGAGTTTCGGGGACTAGCGACCGCAGATACGCAGTATTTT. It translates to CSAREFRGLATADTQYF.

V gene TRBV9 combines with J gene TRBJ2-7; D remains ambiguous. Germline CDR1 reads SGDLS; CDR2 reads YYNGEE. The ends were cut back, 0 bases at V and 4 bases at J, with 11 bases in the middle. The CDR3 runs 14 residues. CDR3 bases: TGTGCCAGCAGCGTAGGTCCTAGTTTTTACGAGCAGTACTTC. It translates to CASSVGPSFYEQYF.

The chain links TRBV7-9 to TRBJ1-5; a possible D gene is TRBD1 (5 bases). V gave up 6 bases and J gave up 4 bases, with 13 bases separating them. The CDR3 spans 14 residues. Germline V gives CDR1 SEHNR, CDR2 FQNEAQ (reference sequence). CDR3 loop: CASRIRRGNQPQHF. CDR3 coding DNA: TGTGCCAGCAGGATCAGGAGGGGAAATCAGCCCCAGCATTTT.

This clonotype was observed at least ten times. The chain carries TRBV7-9 and TRBJ2-7; D call uncertain. This CDR3 region has 12 residues. The V end lost 3 bases, the J end lost 7 bases, and 10 bases lay between the germline ends. CDR1 and CDR2 from the germline V gene are SEHNR and FQNEAQ (reference sequence). As DNA, the CDR3 is TGTGCCAGCAGCTTTGCCAGGCGGGAGCAGTACTTC. It codes for CASSFARREQYF. The full variable domain, its missing parts supplied by reference TRBV7-9 and TRBJ2-7, is DTGVSQNPRHKITKRGQNVTFRCDPISEHNRLYWYRQTLGQGPEFLTYFQNEAQLEKSRLLSDRFSAERPKGSFSTLEIQRTEQGDSAMYLCASSFARREQYFGPGTRLTVT.

The CDR3 reads CASSLVGSTGNTIYF. The CDR3 DNA reads as TGTGCCAGCAGCCTCGTTGGGTCCACAGGAAACACCATATATTTT. V usage is TRBV3-1 and J usage is TRBJ1-3, with D unresolved. Looked up from germline, CDR1 is LGHDT and CDR2 is YNNKEL (reference sequence). The CDR3 length is 15 residues. The V gene lost 4 bases and the J gene lost 4 bases, with 14 bases spanning the gap.

V gene TRBV20-1 combines with J gene TRBJ2-3; D not resolved. V shed 5 bases and J shed 6 bases, with 9 bases lying between them. There are 11 residues in the CDR3. Per germline, CDR1 DFQATT and CDR2 SNEGSKA (reference sequence). The CDR3 region is CSAPLRDTQYF. In DNA form, the CDR3 reads TGCAGTGCTCCTCTCCGGGATACGCAGTATTTT.

The rearrangement links TRBV7-2 to TRBJ2-2; D may be TRBD1 (6 bases). V was clipped by 1 base and J by 4 bases, with 16 bases between them. This CDR3 is 17 amino acids long. The germline gives CDR1 SGHTA, CDR2 FQGNSA. As DNA, the CDR3 is TGTGCCAGCAGCTTAGTGGGGTGGGGGCTGGGCACCGGGGAGCTGTTTTTT. This encodes CASSLVGWGLGTGELFF. The variable domain in full, completed from reference TRBV7-2 and TRBJ2-2, reads GAGVSQSPSNKVTEKGKDVELRCDPISGHTALYWYRQSLGQGLEFLIYFQGNSAPDKSGLPSDRFSAERTGGSVSTLTIQRTQQEDSAVYLCASSLVGWGLGTGELFFGEGSRLTVL.

This clonotype was seen only a few times. This chain connects TRBV28 to TRBJ1-3; 7 nucleotides align to TRBD1. Trimming cost V 6 bases and J 1 base; bases outside gene matches: 6. Germline loops: CDR1 MDHEN, CDR2 SYDVKM. The CDR3 sequence is 15 residues long. The CDR3 sequence: CASSDGTASGNTIYF. The CDR3 coding sequence is TGTGCCAGCAGCGACGGGACAGCTTCTGGAAACACCATATATTTT.

V usage is TRBV6-2 or TRBV6-3 and J usage is TRBJ2-5, with D uncertain. Germline-derived CDR1 and CDR2 are MNHEY and SVGEGT. CDR3 length: 12 amino acids. V gave up 2 bases and J gave up 4 bases, with 5 bases separating them. The CDR3 reads CASSYPLETQYF. The DNA for the CDR3 is TGTGCCAGCAGTTACCCGCTAGAGACCCAGTACTTC.

The chain links TRBV7-9 to TRBJ2-3; D might be TRBD1 (6 bases). The CDR3 runs 14 residues. The germline V and J ends were trimmed by 1 base and 4 bases, with 9 bases remaining between them. CDR1 and CDR2 (germline): SEHNR, FQNEAQ (reference sequence). In nucleotides, the CDR3 is TGTGCCAGCAGCTTAGGGGGGCGCCCAGATACGCAGTATTTT. It specifies CASSLGGRPDTQYF.

This rearrangement joins TRBV3-1 to TRBJ1-2; D unclear. The ends were cut back, 2 bases at V and 0 bases at J, with 7 bases in the middle. The CDR3 covers 14 residues. Germline-derived CDR1 and CDR2 are LGHDT and YNNKEL (reference sequence). The CDR3: CASSQSRANYGYTF. The CDR3 nucleotides read TGTGCCAGCAGCCAAAGCCGGGCTAACTATGGCTACACCTTC.

The V and J genes are TRBV7-8 and TRBJ2-7, with a weak D call TRBD1 (5 bases). V was clipped by 3 bases and J by 6 bases, with 12 bases between them. The CDR3 consists of 13 residues. Germline V gene data show CDR1 as SGHVS and CDR2 as FQNEAQ. The CDR3 nucleotides are TGTGCCAGCAGCTTTCTGGGGCAGAGCGAGCAGTACTTC. Amino acids: CASSFLGQSEQYF.

In this sample, this clonotype turned up once. DNA for the CDR3: TGTGCCAGCAGCCAAGATGATAGGGCGGTGGACGAGCAGTACTTC. This translates into CASSQDDRAVDEQYF. The rearrangement links TRBV4-2 to TRBJ2-7; D is unresolved. Between the trimmed V and J ends, which lost 0 bases and 5 bases, there was a span of 14 bases. CDR1 LGHNA and CDR2 YNFKEQ come from the germline V gene. There are 15 residues in the CDR3.